One T cell receptor beta chain is described in this entry. Its cognate antigen is unknown. V dropped 1 base and J dropped 0 bases, with 8 bases sitting between them. CDR1 and CDR2 (germline): SGHTA, FQGNSA. This CDR3 comprises 15 residues. This specimen belongs to a study of blood T cells in healthy people across ages. PCR was performed a second time for about 7 to 12 cycles using a sample-barcoded 5' primer and a J-beta primer mix. A minimum of 2.5 million CDR3-containing paired-end reads was obtained for each sample. TCRdb fed the 5' RACE reads into MiXCR, producing one record per CDR3 protein. Of about 580,000 distinct CDR3 sequences detected, 47% appear once; the ten largest clones hold around 23%. Study-level points and caveats: Older individuals had lower TCR beta diversity per million T cells (the decline was roughly linear). No conclusive comparison of naive versus antigen-experienced cells was possible with unsorted PBMCs.

The specimen sequenced was blood. The chain uses TRBV7-2 and TRBJ2-3, with D maybe TRBD2 (6 bases). This receptor was taken from a man aged 80 or over in good health. CDR3 amino acids: CASSLGLASTDTQYF. CDR3 nucleotides: TGTGCCAGCAGCTTAGGCCTAGCGAGCACAGATACGCAGTATTTT. Variable domain in full (rest from reference TRBV7-2 and TRBJ2-3): GAGVSQSPSNKVTEKGKDVELRCDPISGHTALYWYRQSLGQGLEFLIYFQGNSAPDKSGLPSDRFSAERTGGSVSTLTIQRTQQEDSAVYLCASSLGLASTDTQYFGPGTRLTVL.